This paragraph covers one TCR beta chain sequence. Trimming took 1 base from V and 6 from J, leaving 16 bases between them. Germline CDR1 LGHNA, CDR2 YNFKEQ. The CDR3 runs 16 residues. The sample originates from a study of identical twins. TCRdb re-called the 5' RACE reads with MiXCR, one entry per CDR3 protein. Of 450,000 to 650,000 distinct CDR3 sequences listed, 9.5% to 10% are singletons. These records were also assigned to another study, of yellow fever vaccine responses in identical twins.

The chain joins TRBV4-2 to TRBJ2-1; D could derive from TRBD1 or TRBD2 (5 bases each). The sequence was collected from a young woman in good health. Sequenced sample: PBMCs. The CDR3 DNA is TGTGCCAGCAGCCAAGTGACGGGGTTGGGGGTCAATGAGCAGTTCTTC. It encodes CASSQVTGLGVNEQFF.